This entry lists 18 T cell receptor beta chains sequenced from one sample in a study of chemoradiotherapy in HPV16-positive cancers. Generated by immunoSEQ multiplex PCR, the TCRdb table keeps only in-frame clones and is missing some. The table lists 22,000 or so clones, approximately 90% of them singletons. The sequences come from blood, collected from a patient who underwent chemoradiotherapy. The receptors come from a human donor with HPV-associated anogenital cancer.

The chain joins TRBV11-2 to TRBJ2-1; TRBD2 might be the D (5 bases). The germline V gene encodes CDR1 SGHAT and CDR2 FQNNGV. The CDR3 totals 13 residues. Trimming took off 1 base at V and 10 bases at J, with 11 bases between the two ends. The CDR3, as DNA: TGTGCCAGCAGCTTAGTGCGGGTCCGGGAGCAGTTCTTC. It yields the protein CASSLVRVREQFF.

The chain recombines TRBV2 with TRBJ1-2; possibly TRBD1 for D (5 bases). The germline V gene has CDR1 SNHLY and CDR2 FYNNEI. This CDR3 contains 13 residues. Trimming removed 2 bases at V and 7 bases at J, with 11 bases between. The CDR3 spells CASSEIGVSGYTF. CDR3 DNA sequence: TGTGCCAGCAGTGAAATAGGGGTGAGTGGCTACACCTTC.

The rearrangement uses TRBV2 and TRBJ2-5; 8 bases map to TRBD2. Germline CDR1 and CDR2: SNHLY and FYNNEI. V lost 6 bases and J lost 5; bases outside the gene matches: 5. The CDR3 has 13 amino acids. CDR3 residues: CASSKGLAETQYF. In DNA form, the CDR3 reads TGTGCCAGCAGCAAAGGACTAGCTGAGACCCAGTACTTC.

The rearrangement joins TRBV5-1 to TRBJ2-3, with D perhaps matching TRBD1 (5 bases). The CDR3 runs 12 residues. Germline-derived CDR1 and CDR2 are SGHRS and YFSETQ. Trimming pared 1 base from V and 6 bases from J, leaving 6 bases between. The CDR3 sequence is CASSLKGDTQYF. Written as DNA, the CDR3 is TGCGCCAGCAGCTTGAAGGGGGATACGCAGTATTTT.

The chain recombines TRBV30 with TRBJ1-6, with 8 bases matching TRBD1. The J segment lost 9 bases and the V segment lost 7 bases, leaving 8 bases of the junction unmatched. The CDR3 runs 13 residues. Germline-derived CDR1 and CDR2 are GTSNPN and SVGIG (reference sequence). The chain's CDR3 is CASAGGNFSPLHF. The CDR3 DNA reads TGTGCCTCCGCAGGGGGCAATTTTTCACCCCTCCACTTT.

This clone was recorded only once. The chain links TRBV7-2 to TRBJ2-5; 7 bases map to TRBD2. Germline lookup yields CDR1 SGHTA and CDR2 FQGNSA. With 5 bases clipped from V and 9 bases from J, the junction kept 12 bases outside the gene matches. The CDR3 runs 14 residues. In DNA form, the CDR3 reads TGTGCCAGCAGCGCAGCCGGGGGGACCTCCTCCCAGTACTTC. Amino acid sequence: CASSAAGGTSSQYF.

The chain carries TRBV7-3 and TRBJ2-3, with D tentatively TRBD1 or TRBD2 (6 bases each). From germline, CDR1 is SGHTA and CDR2 FQGTGA. The CDR3 runs 15 residues. Trimming pared 5 bases from V and 2 bases from J, leaving 14 bases between. The DNA for the CDR3 is TGTGCCAGCAGCCCAGATGGGGGGCACACAGATACGCAGTATTTT. It codes for CASSPDGGHTDTQYF.

The chain couples TRBV29-1 to TRBJ2-1; no reliable D call. V lost 5 bases and J lost 4, with 9 bases in between. The germline V gene encodes CDR1 SQVTM and CDR2 ANQGSEA. The CDR3 contains 12 residues. CDR3 region: CSVSPNYNEQFF. In DNA form, the CDR3 reads TGCAGCGTTTCCCCCAATTACAATGAGCAGTTCTTC.

The chain has TRBV6-6 and TRBJ1-2; TRBD1 aligns across 7 bases. CDR3 length: 13 amino acids. V lost 5 bases, J lost 4 bases, and 4 bases stayed unmatched. Germline V CDR1 and CDR2: MNHNY, SVGAGI (reference sequence). Here the CDR3 DNA reads TGTGCCAGCAGTGCGACAGGGATCTATGGCTACACCTTC. Protein: CASSATGIYGYTF.

The rearrangement joins TRBV6-5 to TRBJ1-1, with TRBD1 matching over 7 bases. This CDR3 has 14 residues. Looked up from germline, CDR1 is MNHEY and CDR2 is SVGAGI. The junction had 2 bases not matched to a gene; V was cut back by 4 bases and J by 0 bases. The CDR3 is CASSLDRMNTEAFF. The DNA of the CDR3 is TGTGCCAGCAGTTTGGACAGGATGAACACTGAAGCTTTCTTT.

In its sample, this clone was seen once. The V and J genes are TRBV5-1 and TRBJ1-2; a possible D gene is TRBD1 (6 bases). Germline values: CDR1 SGHRS, CDR2 YFSETQ. V lost 4 bases and J lost 6, with 19 bases in between. This CDR3 contains 15 residues. The CDR3 bases are TGCGCCAGCAGCCGTGATAAGCCGCCAGGGGATGGCTACACCTTC. Its protein product is CASSRDKPPGDGYTF.

The V gene is TRBV2, the J gene TRBJ2-5, with D possibly TRBD1 on 6 matching bases. V dropped 3 bases and J dropped 4 bases, with 15 bases sitting between them. CDR1 is SNHLY, CDR2 FYNNEI, per germline. The CDR3 consists of 15 residues. CDR3 sequence: CASSDWGRGGETQYF. The CDR3 DNA is TGTGCCAGCAGTGATTGGGGCAGGGGCGGAGAGACCCAGTACTTC.

The J gene is TRBJ2-2, the V gene TRBV9; 11 bases match TRBD2. CDR1 and CDR2 from the germline V gene are SGDLS and YYNGEE. Trimming cost V 0 bases and J 6 bases; bases outside gene matches: 10. The CDR3 length is 18 residues. The CDR3 coding sequence is TGTGCCAGCAGCGTAGAGGGTATAGCGGGGGGGCCTTCCGGGGAGCTGTTTTTT. Translating it yields CASSVEGIAGGPSGELFF.

This chain uses TRBV2 with TRBJ2-1; 9 positions agree with TRBD2. Germline CDR1 reads SNHLY; CDR2 reads FYNNEI. V lost 4 bases to trimming and J lost 2 bases; unmatched junction nucleotides: 3. This CDR3 contains 15 residues. The CDR3 spells CASSGRGGTYNEQFF. For the CDR3, the DNA is TGTGCCAGCAGTGGGCGGGGGGGGACCTACAATGAGCAGTTCTTC.

The rearrangement links TRBV29-1 to TRBJ2-1, with 8 bases matching TRBD2. Germline CDR1 is SQVTM and CDR2 is ANQGSEA. Unmatched junction bases numbered 9, after V lost 1 base and J lost 4 bases. The CDR3 spans 16 residues. The chain's CDR3 is CSVEGRAGGKYNEQFF. In DNA form, the CDR3 reads TGCAGCGTTGAAGGTAGGGCGGGGGGAAAATACAATGAGCAGTTCTTC.

V is TRBV5-1 and J is TRBJ1-3; no reliable D call. This CDR3 region has 17 residues. The germline V gene has CDR1 SGHRS and CDR2 YFSETQ. The V gene lost 5 bases and the J gene lost 0 bases, with 18 bases spanning the gap. The CDR3 DNA follows: TGCGCCAGCAGTAGCCGAGAAATAAAAAACTCTGGAAACACCATATATTTT. This sequence encodes CASSSREIKNSGNTIYF.

This clone was seen only once. The CDR3 loop reads CASSLGWTESTNEKLFF. Here the CDR3 DNA reads TGTGCCAGCAGCTTAGGGTGGACAGAATCAACTAATGAAAAACTGTTTTTT. V gene TRBV7-9 combines with J gene TRBJ1-4, with TRBD1 as a possible D gene (6 bases). The length of the CDR3 is 17 residues. Per the germline V gene, CDR1 is SEHNR and CDR2 is FQNEAQ (reference sequence). Deletions cut 1 base from V and 0 bases from J, with 12 bases between.

The chain couples TRBV15 to TRBJ1-2, with TRBD1 as a possible D gene (5 bases). Trimming stripped 0 bases from V and 4 bases from J, with 15 bases between. This CDR3 comprises 16 residues. Germline values: CDR1 LNHNV, CDR2 YYDKDF (reference sequence). CDR3 protein: CATSRELGRGGYGYTF. CDR3 nucleotide sequence: TGTGCCACCAGCAGAGAGTTGGGACGCGGGGGCTATGGCTACACCTTC. The whole variable domain, filled in from reference TRBV15 and TRBJ1-2, reads DAMVIQNPRYQVTQFGKPVTLSCSQTLNHNVMYWYQQKSSQAPKLLFHYYDKDFNNEADTPDNFQSRRPNTSFCFLDIRSPGLGDTAMYLCATSRELGRGGYGYTFGSGTRLTVV.